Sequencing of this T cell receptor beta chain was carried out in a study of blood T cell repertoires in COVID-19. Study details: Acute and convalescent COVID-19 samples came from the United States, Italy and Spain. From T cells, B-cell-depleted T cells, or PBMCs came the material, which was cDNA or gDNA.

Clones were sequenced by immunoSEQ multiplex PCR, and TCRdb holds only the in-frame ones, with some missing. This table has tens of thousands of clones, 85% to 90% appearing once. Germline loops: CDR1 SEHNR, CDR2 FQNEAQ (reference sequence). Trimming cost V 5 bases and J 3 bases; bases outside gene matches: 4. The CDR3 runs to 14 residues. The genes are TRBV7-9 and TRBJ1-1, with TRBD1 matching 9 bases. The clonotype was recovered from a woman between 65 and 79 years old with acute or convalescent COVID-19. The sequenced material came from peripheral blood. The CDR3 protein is CASSRQGGYTEAFF. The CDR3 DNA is TGTGCCAGCAGCCGACAGGGGGGCTACACTGAAGCTTTCTTT. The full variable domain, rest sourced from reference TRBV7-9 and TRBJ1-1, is DTGVSQNPRHKITKRGQNVTFRCDPISEHNRLYWYRQTLGQGPEFLTYFQNEAQLEKSRLLSDRFSAERPKGSFSTLEIQRTEQGDSAMYLCASSRQGGYTEAFFGQGTRLTVV.